This is a list of T cell receptor beta chains from one sample in a study of CD8+ T cells in alopecia areata. Assay: immunoSEQ multiplex PCR; the TCRdb copy retains only in-frame clones and omits some. In the table there are under 200,000 clones, 50% to 70% of which are singletons. The sample here was CD4+ T cells sorted from blood, taken at week 4, from a patient treated with tofacitinib. The receptors stem from a human donor with alopecia areata. The CDR3 runs from the conserved cysteine through the conserved F or W. The D gene is left open where the match is weak. The size field is filled for only some rows; it gives once, few, many or a size class.

D gene: TRBD1
CDR3 length: 14
J gene: TRBJ1-1
V gene: TRBV6-5
clone size: .
CDR3 protein: CASSPTGENTEAFF

D gene: .
CDR3 length: 16
J gene: TRBJ1-1
V gene: TRBV19
clone size: .
CDR3 protein: CASSIARRGVNTEAFF

D gene: .
CDR3 length: 13
J gene: TRBJ1-1
V gene: TRBV29-1
clone size: .
CDR3 protein: CSVAEGAITEAFF

D gene: .
CDR3 length: 15
J gene: TRBJ1-2
V gene: TRBV6-6
clone size: .
CDR3 protein: CASRELRGTWDGYTF

D gene: .
CDR3 length: 12
J gene: TRBJ2-1
V gene: TRBV11-2
clone size: .
CDR3 protein: CASSLGRNEQFF

D gene: .
CDR3 length: 12
J gene: TRBJ2-3
V gene: TRBV5-6
clone size: .
CDR3 protein: CASSLFTDTQYF

D gene: .
CDR3 length: 14
J gene: TRBJ1-2
V gene: TRBV18
clone size: .
CDR3 protein: CASSPTTLNYGYTF

D gene: .
CDR3 length: 14
J gene: TRBJ2-3
V gene: TRBV4-1
clone size: .
CDR3 protein: CASSREPSTDTQYF

D gene: .
CDR3 length: 14
J gene: TRBJ2-5
V gene: TRBV5-1
clone size: .
CDR3 protein: CASSFGLLQETQYF

D gene: .
CDR3 length: 15
J gene: TRBJ2-1
V gene: TRBV9
clone size: few
CDR3 protein: CASSVDGLSYNEQFF

D gene: .
CDR3 length: 15
J gene: TRBJ1-6
V gene: TRBV2
clone size: .
CDR3 protein: CASSEGARGGSPLHF